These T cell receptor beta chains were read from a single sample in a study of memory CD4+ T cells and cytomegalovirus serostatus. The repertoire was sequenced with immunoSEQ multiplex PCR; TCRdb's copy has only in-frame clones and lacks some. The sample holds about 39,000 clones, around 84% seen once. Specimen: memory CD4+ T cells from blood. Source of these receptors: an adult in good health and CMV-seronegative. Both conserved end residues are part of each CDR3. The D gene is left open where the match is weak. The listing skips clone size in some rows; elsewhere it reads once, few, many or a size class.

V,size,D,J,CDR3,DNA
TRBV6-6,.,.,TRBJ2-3,CASSQTRGGSDTQYF,TGTGCCAGCAGCCAAACCCGAGGGGGGTCAGATACGCAGTATTTT
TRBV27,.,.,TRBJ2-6,CASSFLPLSGANVLTF,TGTGCCAGCAGTTTTCTACCTTTGTCTGGGGCCAACGTCCTGACTTTC
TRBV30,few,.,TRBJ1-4,CASTPQGANEKLFF,TGTGCCTCGACTCCGCAGGGCGCTAATGAAAAACTGTTTTTT
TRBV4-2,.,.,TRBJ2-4,CASSPGRAKNIQYF,TGTGCCAGCAGCCCGGGTCGGGCCAAAAACATTCAGTACTTC
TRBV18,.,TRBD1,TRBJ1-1,CASSLQGKIAEAFF,TGTGCCAGCTCACTACAGGGGAAGATCGCTGAAGCTTTCTTT
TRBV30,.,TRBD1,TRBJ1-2,CAWSILGQGYGYTF,TGTGCCTGGAGTATTTTGGGACAGGGCTATGGCTACACCTTC
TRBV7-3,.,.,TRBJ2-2,CASSSPTGGANTGELFF,TGTGCCAGCAGCTCCCCTACTGGGGGGGCCAACACCGGGGAGCTGTTTTTT
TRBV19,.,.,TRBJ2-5,CASARDSQWETQYF,TGTGCCAGTGCCCGGGACTCCCAGTGGGAGACCCAGTACTTC
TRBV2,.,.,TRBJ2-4,CASTGHLKNIQYF,TGTGCCAGTACAGGACACCTTAAAAACATTCAGTACTTC
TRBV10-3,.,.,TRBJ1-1,CAIKEGDNTEAFF,TGTGCCATCAAGGAAGGCGATAACACTGAAGCTTTCTTT
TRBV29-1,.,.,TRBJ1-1,CSVDAGLRNTEAFF,TGCAGCGTTGATGCGGGATTGCGGAACACTGAAGCTTTCTTT
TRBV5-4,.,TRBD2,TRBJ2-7,CASSWGGTSSYEQYF,TGTGCCAGCAGCTGGGGTGGGACTAGCTCCTACGAGCAGTACTTC
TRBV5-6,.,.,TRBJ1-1,CASSWKPRGNTEAFF,TGTGCCAGCAGCTGGAAGCCTCGGGGGAACACTGAAGCTTTCTTT
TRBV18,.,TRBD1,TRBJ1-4,CASSPRDETGSILFF,TGTGCCAGCTCACCAAGGGACGAGACAGGGTCCATTCTGTTTTTT
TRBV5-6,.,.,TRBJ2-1,CASSMGKSYNEQFF,TGTGCCAGCAGCATGGGGAAATCCTACAATGAGCAGTTCTTC
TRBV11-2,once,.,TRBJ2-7,CASSGGLRGAPYEQYF,TGTGCCAGCAGCGGAGGACTCCGCGGTGCTCCCTACGAGCAGTACTTC
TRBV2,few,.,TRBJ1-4,CASSETEKLFF,TGTGCCAGCAGTGAAACGGAAAAACTGTTTTTT
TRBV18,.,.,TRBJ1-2,CASSPDASAGDYGYTF,TGTGCCAGCTCACCGGATGCCTCGGCGGGGGACTATGGCTACACCTTC
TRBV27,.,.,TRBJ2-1,CASSFWGPNEQFF,TGTGCCAGCAGTTTTTGGGGACCCAATGAGCAGTTCTTC
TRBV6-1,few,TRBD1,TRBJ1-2,CASSGDRGRDGYTF,TGTGCCAGCAGTGGGGACAGGGGGCGAGATGGCTACACCTTC
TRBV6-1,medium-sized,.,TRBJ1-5,CASSVDSGARQPQHF,TGTGCCAGCAGTGTTGACAGTGGGGCGCGTCAGCCCCAGCATTTT
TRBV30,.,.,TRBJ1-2,CAWSAWGRNYGYTF,TGTGCCTGGAGTGCATGGGGGCGGAACTATGGCTACACCTTC
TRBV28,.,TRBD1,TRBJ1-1,CASGDWDSMNTEAFF,TGTGCCAGCGGTGACTGGGACAGCATGAACACTGAAGCTTTCTTT
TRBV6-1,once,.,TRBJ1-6,CASSRGGVDSPLHF,TGTGCCAGCAGTAGGGGAGGGGTTGATTCACCCCTCCACTTT
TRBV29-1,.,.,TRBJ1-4,CSVGVLGTNEKLFF,TGCAGCGTTGGGGTACTGGGAACTAATGAAAAACTGTTTTTT
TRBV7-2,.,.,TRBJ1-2,CASTLSGTDYGYTF,TGTGCCAGCACTCTGTCGGGTACGGACTATGGCTACACCTTC
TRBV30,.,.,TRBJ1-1,CAWSVFGAGDTEAFF,TGTGCCTGGAGTGTATTTGGGGCCGGGGACACTGAAGCTTTCTTT
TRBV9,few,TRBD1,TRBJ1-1,CASSPRTGVGNTEAFF,TGTGCCAGCAGCCCCAGGACAGGGGTTGGGAACACTGAAGCTTTCTTT
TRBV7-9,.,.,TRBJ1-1,CASSFQANTEAFF,TGTGCCAGCAGCTTTCAAGCGAACACTGAAGCTTTCTTT
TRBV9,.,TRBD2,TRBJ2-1,CASSVSRGGNNEQFF,TGTGCCAGCAGCGTGAGTCGGGGGGGAAACAATGAGCAGTTCTTC
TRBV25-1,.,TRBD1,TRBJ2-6,CASSEGQENSGANVLTF,TGTGCCAGCAGTGAAGGACAGGAAAACTCTGGGGCCAACGTCCTGACTTTC
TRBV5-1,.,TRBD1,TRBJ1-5,CASSSGTDNQPQHF,TGCGCCAGCAGCTCCGGGACAGACAATCAGCCCCAGCATTTT